This T cell receptor beta chain was profiled in a study of T cells in Graves' hyperthyroidism and ophthalmopathy. Study-level findings and limits: Ophthalmopathy was identified by the model a median approximately 6.4 months ahead of onset. Blood also showed most of the thyroid clonotypes that were expanded above 0.001.

This clonotype was observed a few times. The antigen remains unidentified. Patients aged 18 to 65 had newly diagnosed hyperthyroidism of under 2 months' duration. The PBMCs were sourced from fresh peripheral blood (about 9.6 ml). Using RNA transcripts as the source, TCR beta CDR3 regions were amplified. TCR CDR3 regions were first amplified by RT-PCR with HTBI primers. Using its own MiXCR run on the multiplex PCR reads, TCRdb lists one record per CDR3 protein. The sample holds around 420,000 distinct CDR3 sequences, approximately 15% seen once. Trimming stripped 3 bases from V and 8 bases from J, with 11 bases between. Per the germline V gene, CDR1 is MNHNS and CDR2 is SASEGT. The CDR3 runs to 14 residues.

This rearrangement joins TRBV6-1 to TRBJ1-6; D possibly corresponds to TRBD1 (5 bases). The clonotype comes from a woman between 18 and 29 years old with Graves' hyperthyroidism. Sequenced: blood. The DNA of the CDR3 is TGTGCCAGCAGTGATGAGGGCAGGGATTCACCCCTCCACTTT. This codes for CASSDEGRDSPLHF.